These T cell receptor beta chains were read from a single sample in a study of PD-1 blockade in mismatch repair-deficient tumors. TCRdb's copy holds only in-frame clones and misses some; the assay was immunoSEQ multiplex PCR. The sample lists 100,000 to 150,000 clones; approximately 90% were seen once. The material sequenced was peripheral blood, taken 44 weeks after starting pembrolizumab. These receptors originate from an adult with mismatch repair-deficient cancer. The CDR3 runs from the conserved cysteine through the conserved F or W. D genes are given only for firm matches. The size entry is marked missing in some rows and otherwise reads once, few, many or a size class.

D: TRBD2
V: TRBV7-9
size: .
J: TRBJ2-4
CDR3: CASSLGGGKNIQYF
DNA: TGTGCCAGCAGCTTAGGGGGGGGCAAAAACATTCAGTACTTC

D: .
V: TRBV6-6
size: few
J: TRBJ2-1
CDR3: CASSSAGPTYNEQFF
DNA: TGTGCCAGCAGTTCCGCGGGACCGACCTACAATGAGCAGTTCTTC

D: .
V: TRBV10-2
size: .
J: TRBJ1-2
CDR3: CASSATGTPFYGYTF
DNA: TGCGCCAGCAGTGCGACAGGAACACCCTTCTATGGCTACACCTTC

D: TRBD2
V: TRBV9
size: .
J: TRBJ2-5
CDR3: CASSVRGLAIETQYF
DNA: TGTGCCAGCAGCGTACGTGGACTAGCGATTGAGACCCAGTACTTC

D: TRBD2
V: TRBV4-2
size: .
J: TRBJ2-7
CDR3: CASSQGGLAGGVEQYF
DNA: TGTGCCAGCAGCCAAGGCGGACTAGCGGGGGGGGTCGAGCAGTACTTC

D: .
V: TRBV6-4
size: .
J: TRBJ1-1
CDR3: CASKGGRDTEAFF
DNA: TGTGCCAGCAAGGGCGGGCGCGACACTGAAGCTTTCTTT

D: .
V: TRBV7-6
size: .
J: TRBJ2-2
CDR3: CASSLEHTGELFF
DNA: TGTGCCAGCAGCTTAGAGCACACCGGGGAGCTGTTTTTT

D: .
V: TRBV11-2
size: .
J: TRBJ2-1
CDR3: CASSLLTSNSFEQFF
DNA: TGTGCCAGCAGCTTGCTGACTAGTAACAGCTTTGAGCAGTTCTTC

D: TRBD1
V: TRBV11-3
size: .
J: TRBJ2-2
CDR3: CASSSGTGWNTGELFF
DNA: TGTGCCAGCAGCTCAGGGACAGGGTGGAACACCGGGGAGCTGTTTTTT

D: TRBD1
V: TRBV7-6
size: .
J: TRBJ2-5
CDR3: CASSRIGTGGETQYF
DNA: TGTGCCAGCAGCCGTATCGGGACAGGGGGGGAGACCCAGTACTTC

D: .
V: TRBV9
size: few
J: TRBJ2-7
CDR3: CASSVQDWHYEQYF
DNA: TGTGCCAGCAGCGTACAGGACTGGCACTACGAGCAGTACTTC

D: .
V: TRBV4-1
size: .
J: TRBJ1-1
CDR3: CASSQRSLMNTEAFF
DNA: TGCGCCAGCAGCCAAAGGTCATTAATGAACACTGAAGCTTTCTTT

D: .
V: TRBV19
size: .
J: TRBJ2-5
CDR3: CASSDLGGAKTQYF
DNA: TGTGCCAGTAGCGATTTGGGGGGCGCGAAGACCCAGTACTTC

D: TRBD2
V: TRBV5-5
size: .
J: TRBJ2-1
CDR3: CASSLKWGGIYNEQFF
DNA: TGTGCCAGCAGCTTGAAGTGGGGGGGGATTTACAATGAGCAGTTCTTC

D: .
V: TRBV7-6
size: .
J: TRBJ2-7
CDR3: CASSLGGGPTYEQYF
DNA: TGTGCCAGCAGCTTAGGCGGGGGCCCAACCTACGAGCAGTACTTC

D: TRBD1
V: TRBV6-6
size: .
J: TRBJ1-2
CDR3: CASSFPRDRDGYTF
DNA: TGTGCCAGCAGTTTTCCTCGGGACAGGGATGGCTACACCTTC

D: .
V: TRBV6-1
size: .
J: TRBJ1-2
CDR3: CASSEAGKGGVYGYTF
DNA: TGTGCCAGCAGTGAAGCGGGTAAGGGGGGCGTCTATGGCTACACCTTC

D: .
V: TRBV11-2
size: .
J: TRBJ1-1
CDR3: CASSLNGIEAFF
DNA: TGTGCCAGCAGCTTAAATGGGATTGAAGCTTTCTTT

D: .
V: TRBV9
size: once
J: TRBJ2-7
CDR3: CASSVGTNPYEQYF
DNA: TGTGCCAGCAGCGTAGGAACAAATCCCTACGAGCAGTACTTC

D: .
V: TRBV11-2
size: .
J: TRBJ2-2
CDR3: CASNYLAAHTGELFF
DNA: TGTGCCAGCAACTACCTGGCTGCCCACACCGGGGAGCTGTTTTTT

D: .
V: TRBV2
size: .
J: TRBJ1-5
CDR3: CASSFGRYQPQHF
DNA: TGTGCCAGCAGTTTCGGCAGATATCAGCCCCAGCATTTT

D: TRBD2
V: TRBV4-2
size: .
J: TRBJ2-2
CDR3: CASSQKTSGRPDGELFF
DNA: TGTGCCAGCAGCCAAAAGACTAGCGGGAGGCCCGACGGGGAGCTGTTTTTT

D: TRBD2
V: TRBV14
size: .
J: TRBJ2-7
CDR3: CASSQGLTSGRASYEQYF
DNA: TGTGCCAGCAGCCAAGGCCTTACGTCCGGGAGGGCCTCCTACGAGCAGTACTTC

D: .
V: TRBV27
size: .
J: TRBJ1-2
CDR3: CASSPQGYGYTF
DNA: TGTGCCAGCAGTCCACAGGGATATGGCTACACCTTC

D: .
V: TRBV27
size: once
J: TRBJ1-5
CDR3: CASSSFSYGNQPQHF
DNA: TGTGCCAGCAGTTCATTTAGTTATGGCAATCAGCCCCAGCATTTT

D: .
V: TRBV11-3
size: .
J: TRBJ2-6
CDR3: CASTLAPGPGANVLTF
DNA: TGTGCCAGCACCCTAGCCCCGGGGCCCGGGGCCAACGTCCTGACTTTC

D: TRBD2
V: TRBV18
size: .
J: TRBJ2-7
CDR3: CASSPGGVYEQYF
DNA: TGTGCCAGCTCACCTGGGGGGGTCTACGAGCAGTACTTC

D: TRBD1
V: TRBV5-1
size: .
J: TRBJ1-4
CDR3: CASSSGTAQGEKLFF
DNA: TGCGCCAGCAGCTCCGGGACAGCCCAGGGGGAAAAACTGTTTTTT

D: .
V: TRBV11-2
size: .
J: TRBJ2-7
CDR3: CASSLGGPQLQYF
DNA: TGTGCCAGCAGCTTAGGAGGGCCCCAGTTGCAGTACTTC

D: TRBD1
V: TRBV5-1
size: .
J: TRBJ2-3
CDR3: CASSPMDRGTDTQYF
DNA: TGCGCCAGCAGCCCGATGGACAGGGGGACAGATACGCAGTATTTT

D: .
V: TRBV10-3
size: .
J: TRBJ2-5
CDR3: CAISELVGGAARETQYF
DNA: TGTGCCATCAGTGAGTTAGTCGGCGGGGCCGCCCGGGAGACCCAGTACTTC

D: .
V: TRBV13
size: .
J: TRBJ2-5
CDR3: CASSLGGEMETQYF
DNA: TGTGCCAGCAGCTTAGGAGGGGAGATGGAGACCCAGTACTTC

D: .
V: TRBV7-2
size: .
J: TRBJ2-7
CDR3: CASSSGATPSYEQYF
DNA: TGTGCCAGCAGCTCGGGGGCGACCCCCTCCTACGAGCAGTACTTC

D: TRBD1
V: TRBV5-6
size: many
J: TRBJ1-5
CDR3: CASSKGTENQPQHF
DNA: TGTGCCAGCAGCAAGGGGACAGAGAATCAGCCCCAGCATTTT

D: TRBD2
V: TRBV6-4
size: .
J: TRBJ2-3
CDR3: CASSELAGATDTQYF
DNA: TGTGCCAGCAGTGAACTAGCGGGAGCCACAGATACGCAGTATTTT

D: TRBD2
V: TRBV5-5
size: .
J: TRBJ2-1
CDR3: CASTLGGNEQFF
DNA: TGTGCCAGCACCCTGGGGGGGAATGAGCAGTTCTTC

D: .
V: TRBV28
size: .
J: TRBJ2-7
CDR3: CASRDNYEQYF
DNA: TGTGCCAGCAGGGACAACTACGAGCAGTACTTC

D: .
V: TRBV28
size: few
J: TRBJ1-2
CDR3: CASSFLSETYGYTF
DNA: TGTGCCAGCAGTTTTCTAAGCGAAACCTATGGCTACACCTTC

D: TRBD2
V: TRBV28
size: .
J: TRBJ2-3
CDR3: CASSSPGLAGAPKGADTQYF
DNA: TGTGCCAGCAGTTCGCCCGGACTAGCGGGAGCTCCCAAAGGTGCAGATACGCAGTATTTT

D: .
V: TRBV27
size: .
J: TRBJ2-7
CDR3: CASSLLQGEQYF
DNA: TGTGCCAGCAGTTTATTACAGGGCGAGCAGTACTTC

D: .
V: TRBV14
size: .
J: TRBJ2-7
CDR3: CASSQDGGQSSYEQYF
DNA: TGTGCCAGCAGCCAAGATGGAGGACAGAGCTCCTACGAGCAGTACTTC

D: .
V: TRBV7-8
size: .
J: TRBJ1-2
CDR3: CASSTDSGGNYGYTF
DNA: TGTGCCAGCAGCACAGACTCCGGGGGCAACTATGGCTACACCTTC

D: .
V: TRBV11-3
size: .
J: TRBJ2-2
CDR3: CASTPRSGKTGELFF
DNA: TGTGCCAGCACCCCCCGCTCAGGGAAAACCGGGGAGCTGTTTTTT

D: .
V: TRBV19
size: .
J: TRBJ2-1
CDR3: CASSILWVGGDSYNEQFF
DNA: TGTGCCAGTAGTATACTTTGGGTGGGCGGGGACTCCTACAATGAGCAGTTCTTC

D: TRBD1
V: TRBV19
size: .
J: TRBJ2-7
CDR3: CASSSTGTGISYEQYF
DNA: TGTGCCAGTAGTTCGACCGGGACAGGGATCTCCTACGAGCAGTACTTC

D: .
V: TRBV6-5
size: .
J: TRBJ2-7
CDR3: CASSRDYEQYF
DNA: TGTGCCAGCAGCAGGGACTACGAGCAGTACTTC

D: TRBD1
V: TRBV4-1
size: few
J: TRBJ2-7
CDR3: CASSPGQGIYEQYF
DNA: TGCGCCAGCAGCCCGGGACAGGGGATCTACGAGCAGTACTTC

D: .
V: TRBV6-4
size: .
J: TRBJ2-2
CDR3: CASSPDRMGQTGELFF
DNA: TGTGCCAGCAGTCCGGACAGAATGGGCCAAACCGGGGAGCTGTTTTTT

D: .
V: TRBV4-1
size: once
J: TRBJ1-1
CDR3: CASSQPDSDTEAFF
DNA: TGCGCCAGCAGCCAACCGGACAGTGACACTGAAGCTTTCTTT

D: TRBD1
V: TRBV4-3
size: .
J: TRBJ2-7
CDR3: CASSRDRGPPYEQYF
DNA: TGCGCCAGCAGCCGGGACAGGGGTCCCCCCTACGAGCAGTACTTC

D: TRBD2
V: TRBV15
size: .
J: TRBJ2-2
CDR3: CATSLGTSGTGELFF
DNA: TGTGCCACCAGCCTAGGGACTAGCGGCACCGGGGAGCTGTTTTTT

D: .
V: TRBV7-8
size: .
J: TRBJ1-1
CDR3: CASRVGGRNTEAFF
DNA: TGTGCCAGCAGGGTCGGGGGGAGGAACACTGAAGCTTTCTTT

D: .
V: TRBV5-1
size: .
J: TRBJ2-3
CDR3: CASSWGLLTDTQYF
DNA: TGCGCCAGCAGTTGGGGCCTTCTCACTGATACGCAGTATTTT

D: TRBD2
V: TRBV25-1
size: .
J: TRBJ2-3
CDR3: CASRAGTSGGTDTQYF
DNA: TGTGCCAGCAGGGCCGGGACTAGCGGGGGCACAGATACGCAGTATTTT